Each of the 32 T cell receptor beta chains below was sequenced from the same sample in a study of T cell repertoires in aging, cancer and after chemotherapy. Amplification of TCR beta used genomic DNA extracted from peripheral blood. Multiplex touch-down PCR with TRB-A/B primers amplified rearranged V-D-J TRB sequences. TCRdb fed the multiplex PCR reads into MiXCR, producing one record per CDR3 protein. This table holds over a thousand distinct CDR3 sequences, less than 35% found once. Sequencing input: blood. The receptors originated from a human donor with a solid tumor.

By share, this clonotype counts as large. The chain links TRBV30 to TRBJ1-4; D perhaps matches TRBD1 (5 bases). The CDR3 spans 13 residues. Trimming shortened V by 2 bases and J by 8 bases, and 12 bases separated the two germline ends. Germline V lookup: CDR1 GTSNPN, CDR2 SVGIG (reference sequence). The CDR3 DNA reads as TGTGCCTGGAGTTATGGGGGTAGGGAAAAACTGTTTTTT. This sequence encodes CAWSYGGREKLFF.

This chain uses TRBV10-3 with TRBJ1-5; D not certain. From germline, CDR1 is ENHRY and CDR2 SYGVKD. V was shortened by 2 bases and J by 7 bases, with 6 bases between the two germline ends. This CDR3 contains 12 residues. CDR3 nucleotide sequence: TGTGCCATCAGTGAGGTAGACCAGCCCCAGCATTTT. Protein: CAISEVDQPQHF.

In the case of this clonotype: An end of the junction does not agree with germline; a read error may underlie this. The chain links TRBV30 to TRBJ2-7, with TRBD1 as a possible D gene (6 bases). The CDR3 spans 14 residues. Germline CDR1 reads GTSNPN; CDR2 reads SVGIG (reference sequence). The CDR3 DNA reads TGTGCCTGTAGTGGAGAAGGGGGAGTACACGAGCAGTACTTC. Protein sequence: CACSGEGGVHEQYF.

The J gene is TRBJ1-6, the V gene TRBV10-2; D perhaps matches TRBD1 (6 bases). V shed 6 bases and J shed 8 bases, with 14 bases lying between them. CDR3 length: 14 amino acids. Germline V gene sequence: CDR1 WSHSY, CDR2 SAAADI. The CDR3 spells CASRQGPTDSPLHF. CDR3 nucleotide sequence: TGCGCCAGCAGACAGGGTCCCACCGATTCACCCCTCCACTTT.

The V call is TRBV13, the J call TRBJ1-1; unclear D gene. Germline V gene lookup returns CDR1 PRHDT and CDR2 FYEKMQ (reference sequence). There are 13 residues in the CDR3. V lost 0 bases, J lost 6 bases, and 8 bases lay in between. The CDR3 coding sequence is TGTGCCAGCAGCTTAGGCCTTCTTCCTGAAGCTTTCTTT. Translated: CASSLGLLPEAFF.

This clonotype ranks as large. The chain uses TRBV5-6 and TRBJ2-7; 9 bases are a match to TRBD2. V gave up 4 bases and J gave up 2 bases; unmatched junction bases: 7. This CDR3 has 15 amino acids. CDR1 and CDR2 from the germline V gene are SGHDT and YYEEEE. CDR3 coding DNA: TGTGCCAGCAGCCGGAGGCTAGCGGGAACCTACGAGCAGTACTTC. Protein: CASSRRLAGTYEQYF.

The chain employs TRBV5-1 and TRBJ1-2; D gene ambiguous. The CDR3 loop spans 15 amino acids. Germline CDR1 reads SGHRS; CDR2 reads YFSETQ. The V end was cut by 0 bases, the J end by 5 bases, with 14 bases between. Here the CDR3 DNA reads TGCGCCAGCAGCTTGGTAGCAGGATCGGAGTATGGCTACACCTTC. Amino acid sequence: CASSLVAGSEYGYTF.

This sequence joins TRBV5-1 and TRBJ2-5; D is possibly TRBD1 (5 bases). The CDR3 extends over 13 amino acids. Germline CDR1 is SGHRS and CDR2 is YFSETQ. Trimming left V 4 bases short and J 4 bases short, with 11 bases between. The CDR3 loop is CASSPPGRETQYF. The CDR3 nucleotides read TGCGCCAGCAGCCCCCCAGGGCGAGAGACCCAGTACTTC.

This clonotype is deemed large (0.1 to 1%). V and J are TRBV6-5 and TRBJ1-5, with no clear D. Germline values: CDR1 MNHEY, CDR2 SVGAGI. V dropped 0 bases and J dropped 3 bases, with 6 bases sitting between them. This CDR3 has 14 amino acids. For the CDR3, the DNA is TGTGCCAGCAGTTACTCGATGTCCAATCAGCCCCAGCATTTT. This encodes CASSYSMSNQPQHF.

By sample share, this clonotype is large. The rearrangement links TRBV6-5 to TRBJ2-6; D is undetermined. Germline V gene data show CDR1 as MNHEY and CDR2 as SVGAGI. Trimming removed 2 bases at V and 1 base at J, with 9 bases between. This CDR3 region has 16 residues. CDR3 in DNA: TGTGCCAGCAGTTACAGTCCGACATCTGGGGCCAACGTCCTGACTTTC. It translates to CASSYSPTSGANVLTF.

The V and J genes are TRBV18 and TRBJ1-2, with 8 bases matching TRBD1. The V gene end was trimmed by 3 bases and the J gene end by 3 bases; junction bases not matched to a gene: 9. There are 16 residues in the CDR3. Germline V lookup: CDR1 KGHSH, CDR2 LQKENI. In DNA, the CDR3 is TGTGCCAGCTCACCGAATCCAGGGGGCGCTGACTATGGCTACACCTTC. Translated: CASSPNPGGADYGYTF.

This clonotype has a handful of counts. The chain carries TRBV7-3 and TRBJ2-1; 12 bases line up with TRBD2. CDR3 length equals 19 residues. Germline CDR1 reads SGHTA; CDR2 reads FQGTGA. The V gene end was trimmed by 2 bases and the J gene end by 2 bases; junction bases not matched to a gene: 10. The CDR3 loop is CASSLVLAGGPGTYNEQFF. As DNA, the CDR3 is TGTGCCAGCAGCTTAGTCCTAGCGGGAGGGCCGGGGACCTACAATGAGCAGTTCTTC. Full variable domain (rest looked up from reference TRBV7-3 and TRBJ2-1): GAGVSQTPSNKVTEKGKYVELRCDPISGHTALYWYRQSLGQGPEFLIYFQGTGAADDSGLPNDRFFAVRPEGSVSTLKIQRTERGDSAVYLCASSLVLAGGPGTYNEQFFGPGTRLTVL.

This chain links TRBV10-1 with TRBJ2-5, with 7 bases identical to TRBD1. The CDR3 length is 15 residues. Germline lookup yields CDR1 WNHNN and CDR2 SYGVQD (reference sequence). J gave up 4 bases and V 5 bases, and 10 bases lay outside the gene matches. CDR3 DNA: TGCGCCAGCAGTTGGAAACAGGGGATCGGAGAGACCCAGTACTTC. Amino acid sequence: CASSWKQGIGETQYF.

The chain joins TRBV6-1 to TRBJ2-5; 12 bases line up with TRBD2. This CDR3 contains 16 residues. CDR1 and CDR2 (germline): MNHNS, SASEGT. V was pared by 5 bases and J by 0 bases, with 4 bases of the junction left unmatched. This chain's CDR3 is CASSSTSGGHQETQYF. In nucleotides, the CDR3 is TGTGCCAGCAGTTCGACTAGCGGGGGACACCAAGAGACCCAGTACTTC.

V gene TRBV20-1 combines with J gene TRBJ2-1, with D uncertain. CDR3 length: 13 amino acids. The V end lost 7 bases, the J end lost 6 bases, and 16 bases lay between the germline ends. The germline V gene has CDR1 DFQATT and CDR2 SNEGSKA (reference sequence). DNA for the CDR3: TGCAGTGTCCTCGGACCAGTTAGCAATGAGCAGTTCTTC. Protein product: CSVLGPVSNEQFF.

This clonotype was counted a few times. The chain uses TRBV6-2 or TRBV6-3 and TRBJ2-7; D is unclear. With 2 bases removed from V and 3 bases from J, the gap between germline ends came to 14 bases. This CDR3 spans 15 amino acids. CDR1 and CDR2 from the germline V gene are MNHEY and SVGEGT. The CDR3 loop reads CASSYDLGVGYEQYF. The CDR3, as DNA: TGTGCCAGCAGTTACGACCTTGGTGTAGGCTACGAGCAGTACTTC.

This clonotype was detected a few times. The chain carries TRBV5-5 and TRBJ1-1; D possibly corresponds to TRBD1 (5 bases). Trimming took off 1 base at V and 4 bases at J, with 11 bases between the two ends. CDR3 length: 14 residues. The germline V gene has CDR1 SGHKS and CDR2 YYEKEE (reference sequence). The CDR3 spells CASSLWGEGTEAFF. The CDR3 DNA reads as TGTGCCAGCAGCTTGTGGGGGGAGGGCACTGAAGCTTTCTTT.

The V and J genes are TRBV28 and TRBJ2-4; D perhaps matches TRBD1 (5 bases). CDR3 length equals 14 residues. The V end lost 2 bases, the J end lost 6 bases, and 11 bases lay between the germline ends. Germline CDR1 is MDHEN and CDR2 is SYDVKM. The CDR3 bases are TGTGCCAGCAGTTTACGGCAGGGTGGAAACATTCAGTACTTC. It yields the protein CASSLRQGGNIQYF.

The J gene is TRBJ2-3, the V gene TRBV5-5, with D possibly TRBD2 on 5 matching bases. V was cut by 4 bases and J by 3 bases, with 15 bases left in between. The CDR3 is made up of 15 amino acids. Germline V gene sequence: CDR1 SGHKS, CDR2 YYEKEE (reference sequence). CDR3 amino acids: CASSPQEVETDTQYF. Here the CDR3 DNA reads TGTGCCAGCAGCCCGCAGGAGGTTGAGACAGATACGCAGTATTTT. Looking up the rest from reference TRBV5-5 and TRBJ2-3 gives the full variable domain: DAGVTQSPTHLIKTRGQQVTLRCSPISGHKSVSWYQQVLGQGPQFIFQYYEKEERGRGNFPDRFSARQFPNYSSELNVNALLLGDSALYLCASSPQEVETDTQYFGPGTRLTVL.

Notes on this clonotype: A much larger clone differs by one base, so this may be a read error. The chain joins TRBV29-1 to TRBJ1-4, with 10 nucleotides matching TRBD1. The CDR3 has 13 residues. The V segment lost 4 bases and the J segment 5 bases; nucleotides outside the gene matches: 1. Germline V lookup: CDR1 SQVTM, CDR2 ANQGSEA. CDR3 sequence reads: CSVVGQGNEKLFF. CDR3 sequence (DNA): TGCAGCGTTGTGGGACAGGGGAATGAAAAACTGTTTTTT.

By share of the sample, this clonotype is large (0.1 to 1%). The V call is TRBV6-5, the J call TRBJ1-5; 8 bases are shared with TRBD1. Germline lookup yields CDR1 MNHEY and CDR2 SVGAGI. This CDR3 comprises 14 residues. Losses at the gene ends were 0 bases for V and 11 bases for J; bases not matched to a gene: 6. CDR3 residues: CASSYSSSTGAQHF. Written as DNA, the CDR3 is TGTGCCAGCAGTTACTCCAGTTCGACAGGGGCCCAGCATTTT.

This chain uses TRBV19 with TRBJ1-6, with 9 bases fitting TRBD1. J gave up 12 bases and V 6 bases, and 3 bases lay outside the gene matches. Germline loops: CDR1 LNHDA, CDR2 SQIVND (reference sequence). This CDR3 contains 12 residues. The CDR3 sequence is CASRRDREPLHF. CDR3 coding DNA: TGTGCCAGTAGACGGGACAGGGAACCCCTCCACTTT. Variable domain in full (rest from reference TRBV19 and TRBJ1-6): DGGITQSPKYLFRKEGQNVTLSCEQNLNHDAMYWYRQDPGQGLRLIYYSQIVNDFQKGDIAEGYSVSREKKESFPLTVTSAQKNPTAFYLCASRRDREPLHFGNGTRLTVT.

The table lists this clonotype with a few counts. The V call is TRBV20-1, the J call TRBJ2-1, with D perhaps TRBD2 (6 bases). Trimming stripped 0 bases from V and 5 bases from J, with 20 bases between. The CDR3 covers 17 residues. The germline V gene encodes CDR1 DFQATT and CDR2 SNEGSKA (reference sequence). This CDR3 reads CSARDELTSSFNNEQFF. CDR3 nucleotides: TGCAGTGCTAGAGACGAACTGACTAGTTCTTTCAACAATGAGCAGTTCTTC.

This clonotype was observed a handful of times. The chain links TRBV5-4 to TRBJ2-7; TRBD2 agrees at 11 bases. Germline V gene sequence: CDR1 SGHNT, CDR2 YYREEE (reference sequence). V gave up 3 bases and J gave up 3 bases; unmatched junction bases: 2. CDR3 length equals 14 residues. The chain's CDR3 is CASSSGLAGYEQYF. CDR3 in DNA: TGTGCCAGCAGCTCTGGACTAGCGGGCTACGAGCAGTACTTC.

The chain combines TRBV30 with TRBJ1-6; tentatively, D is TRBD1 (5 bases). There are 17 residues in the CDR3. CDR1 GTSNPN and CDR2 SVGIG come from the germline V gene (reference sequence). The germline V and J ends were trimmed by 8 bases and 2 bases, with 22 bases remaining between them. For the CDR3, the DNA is TGTGCCCGAGACCAAAACGGGCAGGGCCCCTATAATTCACCCCTCCACTTT. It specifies CARDQNGQGPYNSPLHF.

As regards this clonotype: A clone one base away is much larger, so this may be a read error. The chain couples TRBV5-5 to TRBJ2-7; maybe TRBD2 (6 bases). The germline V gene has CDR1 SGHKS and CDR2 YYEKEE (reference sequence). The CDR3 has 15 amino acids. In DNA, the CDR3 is TGTGCCAGAAGCTTAGATAGCGGCTTATCCTACGAGCAGTACTTC. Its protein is CARSLDSGLSYEQYF.

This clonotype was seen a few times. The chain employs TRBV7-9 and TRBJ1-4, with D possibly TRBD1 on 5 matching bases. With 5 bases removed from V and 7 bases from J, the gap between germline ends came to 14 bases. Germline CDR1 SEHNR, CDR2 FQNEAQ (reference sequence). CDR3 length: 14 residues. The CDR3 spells CASSQSRQSEKLFF. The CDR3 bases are TGTGCCAGCAGCCAATCACGACAGAGTGAAAAACTGTTTTTT.

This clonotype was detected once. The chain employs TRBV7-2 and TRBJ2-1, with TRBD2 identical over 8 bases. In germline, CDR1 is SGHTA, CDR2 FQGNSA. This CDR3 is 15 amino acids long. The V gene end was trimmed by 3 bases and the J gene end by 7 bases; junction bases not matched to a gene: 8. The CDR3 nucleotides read TGTGCCAGCAGCTTGCGTCGGGGGGGGAAAAATGAGCAGTTCTTC. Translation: CASSLRRGGKNEQFF.

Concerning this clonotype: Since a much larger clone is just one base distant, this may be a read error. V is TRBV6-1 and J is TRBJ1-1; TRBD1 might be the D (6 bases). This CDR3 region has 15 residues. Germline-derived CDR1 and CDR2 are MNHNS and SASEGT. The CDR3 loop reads CASSTGGLMNTKAFF. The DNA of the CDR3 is TGTGCCAGCAGTACTGGGGGGCTCATGAACACTAAAGCTTTCTTT.

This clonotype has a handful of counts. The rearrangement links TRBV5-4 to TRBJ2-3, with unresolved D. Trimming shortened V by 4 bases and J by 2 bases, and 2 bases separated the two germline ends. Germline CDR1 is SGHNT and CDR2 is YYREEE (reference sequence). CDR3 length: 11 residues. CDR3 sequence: CASSLTDTQYF. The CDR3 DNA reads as TGTGCCAGCAGCCTCACAGATACGCAGTATTTT.

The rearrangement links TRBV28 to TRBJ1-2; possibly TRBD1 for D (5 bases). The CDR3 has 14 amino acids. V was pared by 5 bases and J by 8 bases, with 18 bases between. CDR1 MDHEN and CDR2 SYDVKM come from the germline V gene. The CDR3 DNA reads TGTGCCAGCAGTCCGACCGGGACCTCTGGGGGCTACACCTTC. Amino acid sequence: CASSPTGTSGGYTF.

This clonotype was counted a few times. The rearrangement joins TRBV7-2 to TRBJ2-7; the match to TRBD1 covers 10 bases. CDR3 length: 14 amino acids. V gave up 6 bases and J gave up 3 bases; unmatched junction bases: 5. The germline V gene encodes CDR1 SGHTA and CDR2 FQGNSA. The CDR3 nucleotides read TGTGCCAGCAGTTTCGGGACAGGGGTCTACGAGCAGTACTTC. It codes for CASSFGTGVYEQYF.